This TCR beta chain was sequenced for a study of regulatory T cells in long-lasting Graves disease. Study-wide findings and caveats: Reduced TCR diversity was observed in persistent Graves' patients versus newly diagnosed patients.

From germline, CDR1 is MGHRA and CDR2 YSYEKL. There are 18 residues in the CDR3. Between the trimmed V and J ends, which lost 0 bases and 4 bases, there was a span of 21 bases. Time point of the sample: newly diagnosed GD, antithyroid drugs for less than 3 months. Preparation of the TCR library used RNA extracted from PBMCs. Concerning this clonotype itself: No antigen is known for it.

Relying on iRepertoire HTBI primers and Arm-PCR of CDR3 regions, the team built TCR beta libraries. Via MiXCR, TCRdb re-called the multiplex PCR reads, giving one row per CDR3 protein. The data contain approximately 470,000 distinct CDR3 sequences, roughly 16% of them singletons. These same records also appear under a second study, on T cells in Graves' hyperthyroidism and ophthalmopathy. That report adds: It was considered stable Graves' hyperthyroidism when ophthalmopathy did not progress within 18 months. HTBI primers were used for first-round RT-PCR of the TCR CDR3.

The sample in question was peripheral blood mononuclear cells (PBMCs), obtained at new diagnosis, from a patient treated with antithyroid drugs. V is TRBV4-1 and J is TRBJ2-5; D tentatively reads TRBD1 or TRBD2 (6 bases each). The receptor was derived from a man aged 40-55 years with Graves disease. CDR3 sequence reads: CASSQDPPVGGGGETQYF. CDR3 coding DNA: TGCGCCAGCAGCCAAGACCCGCCTGTAGGAGGGGGAGGAGAGACCCAGTACTTC.